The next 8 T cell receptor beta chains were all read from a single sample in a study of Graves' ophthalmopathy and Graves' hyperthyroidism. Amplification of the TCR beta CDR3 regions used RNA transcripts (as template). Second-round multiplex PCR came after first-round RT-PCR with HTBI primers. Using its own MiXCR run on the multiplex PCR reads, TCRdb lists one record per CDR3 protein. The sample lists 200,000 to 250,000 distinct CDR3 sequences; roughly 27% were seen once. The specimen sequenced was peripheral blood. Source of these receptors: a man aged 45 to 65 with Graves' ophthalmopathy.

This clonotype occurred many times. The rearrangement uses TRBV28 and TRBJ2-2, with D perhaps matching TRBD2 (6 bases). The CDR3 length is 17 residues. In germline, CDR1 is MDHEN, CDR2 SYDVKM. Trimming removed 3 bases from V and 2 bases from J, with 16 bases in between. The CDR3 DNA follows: TGTGCCAGCAGTTTGGCGGGACTGATGTCCAACACCGGGGAGCTGTTTTTT. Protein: CASSLAGLMSNTGELFF.

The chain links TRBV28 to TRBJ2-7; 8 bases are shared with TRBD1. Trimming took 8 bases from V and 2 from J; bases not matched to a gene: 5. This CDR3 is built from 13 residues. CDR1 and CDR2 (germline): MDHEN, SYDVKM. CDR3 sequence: CASGNRGAYEQYF. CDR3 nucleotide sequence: TGTGCCAGCGGAAACAGGGGGGCCTACGAGCAGTACTTC. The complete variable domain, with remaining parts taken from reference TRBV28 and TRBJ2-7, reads DVKVTQSSRYLVKRTGEKVFLECVQDMDHENMFWYRQDPGLGLRLIYFSYDVKMKEKGDIPEGYSVSREKKERFSLILESASTNQTSMYLCASGNRGAYEQYFGPGTRLTVT.

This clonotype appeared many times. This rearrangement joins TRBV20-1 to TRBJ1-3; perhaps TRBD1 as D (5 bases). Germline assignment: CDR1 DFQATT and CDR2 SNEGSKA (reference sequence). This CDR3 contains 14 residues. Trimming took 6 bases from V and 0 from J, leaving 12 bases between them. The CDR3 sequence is CSAGDGSSGNTIYF. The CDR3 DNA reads TGCAGTGCAGGGGACGGTAGCTCTGGAAACACCATATATTTT.

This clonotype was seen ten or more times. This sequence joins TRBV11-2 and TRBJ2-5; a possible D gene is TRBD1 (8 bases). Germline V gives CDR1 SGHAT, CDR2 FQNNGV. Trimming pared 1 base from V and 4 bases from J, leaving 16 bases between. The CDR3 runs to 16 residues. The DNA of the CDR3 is TGTGCCAGCAGCTTAGCCACAGGGGGGGCAGGAGAGACCCAGTACTTC. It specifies CASSLATGGAGETQYF.

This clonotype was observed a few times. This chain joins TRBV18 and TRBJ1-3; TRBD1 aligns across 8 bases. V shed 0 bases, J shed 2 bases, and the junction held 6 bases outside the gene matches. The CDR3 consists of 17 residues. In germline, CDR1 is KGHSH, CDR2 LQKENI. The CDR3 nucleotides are TGTGCCAGCTCACCACCTAACAGGGGGATCACTGGAAACACCATATATTTT. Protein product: CASSPPNRGITGNTIYF.

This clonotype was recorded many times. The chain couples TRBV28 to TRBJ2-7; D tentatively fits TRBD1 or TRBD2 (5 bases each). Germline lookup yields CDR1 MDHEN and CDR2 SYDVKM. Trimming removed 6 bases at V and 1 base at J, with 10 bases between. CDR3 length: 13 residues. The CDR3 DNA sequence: TGTGCCAGCAGGGGGGACGGTTCCTACGAGCAGTACTTC. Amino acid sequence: CASRGDGSYEQYF.

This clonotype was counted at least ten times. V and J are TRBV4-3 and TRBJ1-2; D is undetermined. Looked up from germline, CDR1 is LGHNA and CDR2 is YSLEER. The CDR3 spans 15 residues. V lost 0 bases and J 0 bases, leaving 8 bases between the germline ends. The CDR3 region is CASSQEGVANYGYTF. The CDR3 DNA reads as TGCGCCAGCAGCCAAGAGGGCGTGGCTAACTATGGCTACACCTTC.

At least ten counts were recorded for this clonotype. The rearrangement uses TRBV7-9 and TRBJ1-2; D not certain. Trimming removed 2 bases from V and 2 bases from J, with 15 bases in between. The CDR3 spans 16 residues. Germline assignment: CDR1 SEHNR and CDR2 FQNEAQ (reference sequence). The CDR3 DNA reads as TGTGCCAGCAGCTTAAACCTAAGACGGGCCAACTATGGCTACACCTTC. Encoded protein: CASSLNLRRANYGYTF. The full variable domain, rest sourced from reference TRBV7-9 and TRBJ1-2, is DTGVSQNPRHKITKRGQNVTFRCDPISEHNRLYWYRQTLGQGPEFLTYFQNEAQLEKSRLLSDRFSAERPKGSFSTLEIQRTEQGDSAMYLCASSLNLRRANYGYTFGSGTRLTVV.